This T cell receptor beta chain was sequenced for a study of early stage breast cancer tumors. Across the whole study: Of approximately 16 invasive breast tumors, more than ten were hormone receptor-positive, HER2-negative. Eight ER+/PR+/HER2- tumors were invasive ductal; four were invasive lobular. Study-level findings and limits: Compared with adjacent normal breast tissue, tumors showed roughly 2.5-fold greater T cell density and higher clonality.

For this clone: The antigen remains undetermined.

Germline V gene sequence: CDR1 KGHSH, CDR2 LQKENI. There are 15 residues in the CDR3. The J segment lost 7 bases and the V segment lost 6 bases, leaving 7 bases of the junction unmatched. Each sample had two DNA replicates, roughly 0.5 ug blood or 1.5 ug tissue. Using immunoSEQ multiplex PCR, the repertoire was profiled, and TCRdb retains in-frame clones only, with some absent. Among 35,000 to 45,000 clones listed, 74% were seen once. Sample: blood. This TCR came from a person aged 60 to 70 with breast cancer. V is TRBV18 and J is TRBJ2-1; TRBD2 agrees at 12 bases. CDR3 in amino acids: CASSPGTSGRNEQFF. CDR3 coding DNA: TGTGCCAGCTCTCCAGGAACTAGCGGGAGGAATGAGCAGTTCTTC. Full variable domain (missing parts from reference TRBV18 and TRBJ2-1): NAGVMQNPRHLVRRRGQEARLRCSPMKGHSHVYWYRQLPEEGLKFMVYLQKENIIDESGMPKERFSAEFPKEGPSILRIQQVVRGDSAAYFCASSPGTSGRNEQFFGPGTRLTVL.